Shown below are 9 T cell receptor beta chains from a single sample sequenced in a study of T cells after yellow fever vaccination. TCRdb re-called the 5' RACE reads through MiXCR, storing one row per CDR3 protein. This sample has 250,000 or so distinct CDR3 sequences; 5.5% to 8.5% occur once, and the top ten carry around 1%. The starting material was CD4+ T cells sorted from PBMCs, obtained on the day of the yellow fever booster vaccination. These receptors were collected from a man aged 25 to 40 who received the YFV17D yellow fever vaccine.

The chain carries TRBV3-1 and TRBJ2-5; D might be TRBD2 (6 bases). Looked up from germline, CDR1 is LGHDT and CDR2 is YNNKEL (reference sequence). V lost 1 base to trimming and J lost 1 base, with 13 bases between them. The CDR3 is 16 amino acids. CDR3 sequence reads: CASSQVGGGTQETQYF. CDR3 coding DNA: TGTGCCAGCAGCCAAGTTGGAGGCGGGACCCAAGAGACCCAGTACTTC.

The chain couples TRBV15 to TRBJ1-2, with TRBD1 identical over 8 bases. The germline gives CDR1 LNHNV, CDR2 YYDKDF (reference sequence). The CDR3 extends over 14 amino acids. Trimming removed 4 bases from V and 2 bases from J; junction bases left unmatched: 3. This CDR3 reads CATSKTGENYGYTF. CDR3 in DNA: TGTGCCACCAGCAAGACAGGGGAAAACTATGGCTACACCTTC. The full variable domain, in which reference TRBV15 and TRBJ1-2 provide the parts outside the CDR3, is DAMVIQNPRYQVTQFGKPVTLSCSQTLNHNVMYWYQQKSSQAPKLLFHYYDKDFNNEADTPDNFQSRRPNTSFCFLDIRSPGLGDTAMYLCATSKTGENYGYTFGSGTRLTVV.

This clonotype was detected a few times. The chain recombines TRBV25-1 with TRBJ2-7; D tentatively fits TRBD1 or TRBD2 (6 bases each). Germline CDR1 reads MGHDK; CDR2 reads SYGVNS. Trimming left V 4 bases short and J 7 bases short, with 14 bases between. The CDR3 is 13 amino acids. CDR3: CASSVTRGSEQYF. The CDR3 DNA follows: TGTGCCAGCAGTGTGACTAGGGGGTCGGAGCAGTACTTC.

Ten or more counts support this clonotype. This chain's CDR3 is CATRPSGTDTQYF. As DNA, the CDR3 is TGTGCCACAAGACCTTCGGGCACAGATACGCAGTATTTT. This chain links TRBV7-9 with TRBJ2-3; no definite D call. Germline V gives CDR1 SEHNR, CDR2 FQNEAQ (reference sequence). The CDR3 contains 13 residues. The V end was cut by 10 bases, the J end by 1 base, with 12 bases between.

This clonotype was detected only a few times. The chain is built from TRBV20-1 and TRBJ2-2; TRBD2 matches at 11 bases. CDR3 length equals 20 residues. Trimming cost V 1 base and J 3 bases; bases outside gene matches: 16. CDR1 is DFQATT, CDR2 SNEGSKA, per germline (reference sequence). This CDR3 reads CSARAPTGPGLAAHTGELFF. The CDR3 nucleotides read TGCAGTGCTAGAGCTCCTACGGGGCCGGGACTAGCGGCCCACACCGGGGAGCTGTTTTTT.

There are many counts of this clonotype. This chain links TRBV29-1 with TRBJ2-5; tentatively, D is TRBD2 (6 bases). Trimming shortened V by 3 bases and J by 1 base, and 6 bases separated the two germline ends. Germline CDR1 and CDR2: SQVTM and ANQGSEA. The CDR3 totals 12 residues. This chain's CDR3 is CSVDSGQETQYF. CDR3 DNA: TGCAGCGTTGATAGCGGCCAAGAGACCCAGTACTTC. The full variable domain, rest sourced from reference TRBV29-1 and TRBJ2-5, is SAVISQKPSRDICQRGTSLTIQCQVDSQVTMMFWYRQQPGQSLTLIATANQGSEATYESGFVIDKFPISRPNLTFSTLTVSNMSPEDSSIYLCSVDSGQETQYFGPGTRLLVL.

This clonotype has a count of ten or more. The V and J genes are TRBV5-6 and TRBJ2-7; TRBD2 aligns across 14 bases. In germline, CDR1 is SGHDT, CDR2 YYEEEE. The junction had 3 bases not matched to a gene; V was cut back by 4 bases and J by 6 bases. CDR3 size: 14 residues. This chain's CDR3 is CASSAGTSGSEQYF. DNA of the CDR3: TGTGCCAGCAGCGCCGGGACTAGCGGGAGCGAGCAGTACTTC.

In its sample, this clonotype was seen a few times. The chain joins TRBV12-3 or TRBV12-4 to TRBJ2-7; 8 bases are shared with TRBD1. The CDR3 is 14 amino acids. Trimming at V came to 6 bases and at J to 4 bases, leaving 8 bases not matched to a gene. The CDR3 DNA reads TGTGCCAGCAGCGAGACAGGGGCAAGGTACGAGCAGTACTTC. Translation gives CASSETGARYEQYF.

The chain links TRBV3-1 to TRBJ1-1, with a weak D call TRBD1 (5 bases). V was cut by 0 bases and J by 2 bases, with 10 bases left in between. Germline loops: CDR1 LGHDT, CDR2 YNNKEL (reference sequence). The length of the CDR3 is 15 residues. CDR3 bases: TGTGCCAGCAGCCAAGATTGGGGCCCCAACACTGAAGCTTTCTTT. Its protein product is CASSQDWGPNTEAFF.